This T cell receptor (beta chain) is drawn from a study of T cell responses to AZD1222 COVID-19 vaccine. Trimming stripped 0 bases from V and 2 bases from J, with 7 bases between. The CDR3 spans 14 residues. Germline V lookup: CDR1 KGHSH, CDR2 LQKENI. Clones were read by immunoSEQ multiplex PCR, and TCRdb kept only the in-frame ones, dropping some. The sample carries under 200,000 clones, around nine tenths recorded once. The J gene is TRBJ1-2, the V gene TRBV18; perhaps TRBD1 as D (5 bases). The sequencing used peripheral blood, collected 28 days after the second AZD1222 dose. The receptor comes from an adult who received the AZD1222 COVID-19 vaccine. CDR3 residues: CASSPPAGNYGYTF. The CDR3 region has the DNA TGTGCCAGCTCACCACCGGCAGGGAACTATGGCTACACCTTC.